The rows below give T cell receptor beta chains drawn from one sample of a study of blood T cell repertoires in COVID-19. The data were produced by immunoSEQ multiplex PCR, yet TCRdb's version contains in-frame clones alone and is incomplete. This sample has some 200,000 clones, with 70% to 90% found just once. The sample comprised peripheral blood. These receptors all come from a woman younger than 30 who had recovered from COVID-19. CDR3s include the opening cysteine and the closing phenylalanine or tryptophan. Fields, in order: D gene, clone size, J gene, V gene, CDR3 DNA, CDR3 protein. The D gene is left open where the match is weak. Size tells how often a clone was seen (once, few, many) or the class of an expanded clone, and some rows leave it out.

D: .
size: once
J: TRBJ2-3
V: TRBV3-1/TRBV3-2
DNA: TGTGCCAGCAGCCAAGAGGGGGCGCGCCCCACAGATACGCAGTATTTT
CDR3: CASSQEGARPTDTQYF

D: .
size: once
J: TRBJ1-2
V: TRBV18
DNA: TGTGCCAGCTCAGATTCGGACAGCATCTATATTAACTATGGCTACACCTTC
CDR3: CASSDSDSIYINYGYTF

D: TRBD2
size: .
J: TRBJ2-5
V: TRBV9
DNA: TGTGCCAGCAGCGCCCCCGGGGTAGCGGGAGACCAAGAGACCCAGTACTTC
CDR3: CASSAPGVAGDQETQYF

D: TRBD1
size: once
J: TRBJ2-7
V: TRBV7-2
DNA: TGTGCCAGCAGCCCCGGGACAGGGTCCTACGAGCAGTACTTC
CDR3: CASSPGTGSYEQYF

D: TRBD1
size: .
J: TRBJ1-1
V: TRBV5-1
DNA: TGCGCCAGCGCTGACAGGGGAATGAACACTGAAGCTTTCTTT
CDR3: CASADRGMNTEAFF

D: .
size: .
J: TRBJ2-3
V: TRBV20-1
DNA: TGCAGTGCTGGGCCCCGGGATACGCAGTATTTT
CDR3: CSAGPRDTQYF

D: TRBD1
size: .
J: TRBJ2-7
V: TRBV6-5
DNA: TGTGCCAGCAGAATCGGGACAGGGGGCACCGAGCAGTACTTC
CDR3: CASRIGTGGTEQYF

D: .
size: .
J: TRBJ2-1
V: TRBV7-3
DNA: TGTGCCAGCAGCCCGCTTGATAGCGGAACGGCCTACAATGAGCAGTTCTTC
CDR3: CASSPLDSGTAYNEQFF

D: TRBD1
size: .
J: TRBJ1-6
V: TRBV30
DNA: TGTGCCGGCCGGCGACAGGGATTTAATTCACCCCTCCACTTT
CDR3: CAGRRQGFNSPLHF

D: TRBD2
size: .
J: TRBJ2-7
V: TRBV4-1
DNA: TGCGCCAGCAGCCAAGATTTAGCGGGAGGTCTCCGGGAGCAGTACTTC
CDR3: CASSQDLAGGLREQYF

D: TRBD1
size: few
J: TRBJ1-2
V: TRBV7-9
DNA: TGTGCCAGCAGCGCGGGACAGACCTATGGCTACACCTTC
CDR3: CASSAGQTYGYTF

D: .
size: .
J: TRBJ2-7
V: TRBV7-6
DNA: TGTGCCAGCAGCTTATCTGACGGGGGCTCCTACGAGCAGTACTTC
CDR3: CASSLSDGGSYEQYF

D: .
size: .
J: TRBJ2-1
V: TRBV5-6
DNA: TGTGCCAGCAGCTCGCAGGTCAGGAATGAGCAGTTCTTC
CDR3: CASSSQVRNEQFF

D: TRBD2
size: .
J: TRBJ2-1
V: TRBV9
DNA: TGTGCCAGCACTAAAGGGACTAGCGGGAGATCGGGTGAGCAGTTCTTC
CDR3: CASTKGTSGRSGEQFF

D: .
size: .
J: TRBJ2-7
V: TRBV12-3/TRBV12-4
DNA: TGTGCCAGCAGTTCCGGGGGTTCCTACGAGCAGTACTTC
CDR3: CASSSGGSYEQYF

D: .
size: .
J: TRBJ1-5
V: TRBV18
DNA: TGTGCCAGCTCACCTTACAACAATCAGCCCCAGCATTTT
CDR3: CASSPYNNQPQHF

D: TRBD2
size: .
J: TRBJ2-1
V: TRBV19
DNA: TGTGCCAGTAGTCCGTGGTCGGGACTAGCGGGAGATGAGCAGTTCTTC
CDR3: CASSPWSGLAGDEQFF

D: .
size: .
J: TRBJ1-6
V: TRBV5-1
DNA: TGCGCCAGCAGCTTGAGACAGCCTAATAATTCACCCCTCCACTTT
CDR3: CASSLRQPNNSPLHF

D: .
size: .
J: TRBJ1-3
V: TRBV29-1
DNA: TGCAGCGTTGCACAGACTGGAAACACCATATATTTT
CDR3: CSVAQTGNTIYF

D: TRBD1
size: .
J: TRBJ2-7
V: TRBV5-6
DNA: TGTGCCAGCAGCGTTACCGGGACAGGGATGTCCTACGAGCAGTACTTC
CDR3: CASSVTGTGMSYEQYF

D: .
size: .
J: TRBJ2-1
V: TRBV24-1
DNA: TGTGCCACCAGTGAGGGGACACCCGCTACAGGTGAGCAGTTCTTC
CDR3: CATSEGTPATGEQFF

D: .
size: .
J: TRBJ1-1
V: TRBV2
DNA: TGTGCCAGCAGTGAGGGCAGGGGGAACACTGAAGCTTTCTTT
CDR3: CASSEGRGNTEAFF

D: .
size: .
J: TRBJ2-2
V: TRBV6-5
DNA: TGTGCCATTACACATCCCACCGGGGAGCTGTTTTTT
CDR3: CAITHPTGELFF

D: .
size: .
J: TRBJ1-1
V: TRBV29-1
DNA: TGCAGCGTTGAAGAGATCCCAGCCGGGACAACGAACACTGAAGCTTTCTTT
CDR3: CSVEEIPAGTTNTEAFF

D: .
size: .
J: TRBJ2-7
V: TRBV14
DNA: TGTGCCAGCAGCCAAGTCGTTGCGGGGCACGAGCAGTACTTC
CDR3: CASSQVVAGHEQYF

D: TRBD1
size: .
J: TRBJ2-7
V: TRBV29-1
DNA: TGCAGCGTTGAAGTGGGGCCCGCAGGACAGGGGACGTTCTACGAGCAGTACTTC
CDR3: CSVEVGPAGQGTFYEQYF

D: TRBD2
size: .
J: TRBJ2-5
V: TRBV27
DNA: TGTGCCAGCAGACCCGGGACTAGCGGGCAAGAGACCCAGTACTTC
CDR3: CASRPGTSGQETQYF

D: .
size: .
J: TRBJ2-1
V: TRBV30
DNA: TGTGCCTGGAGTCCCGACTACCTTAATGAGCAGTTCTTC
CDR3: CAWSPDYLNEQFF

D: .
size: .
J: TRBJ1-1
V: TRBV27
DNA: TGTGCCAGCAGTAAAGGGGCTCTCACTGAAGCTTTCTTT
CDR3: CASSKGALTEAFF

D: .
size: .
J: TRBJ1-2
V: TRBV3-1/TRBV3-2
DNA: TGTGCCAGCAGCCAAGATCGAAGGGGCTTAGGTGGCTACACCTTC
CDR3: CASSQDRRGLGGYTF

D: .
size: .
J: TRBJ2-3
V: TRBV9
DNA: TGTGCCAGCAGCGTACGACAGGCCCGAAACACAGATACGCAGTATTTT
CDR3: CASSVRQARNTDTQYF

D: .
size: .
J: TRBJ1-2
V: TRBV24-1
DNA: TGTGCCACCAGTGCAGATTTGGGCTCAAGCTATGGCTACACCTTC
CDR3: CATSADLGSSYGYTF

D: .
size: .
J: TRBJ2-7
V: TRBV5-1
DNA: TGCGCCAGCAGCTTGTCAGGGTCTGAGGACGAGCAGTACTTC
CDR3: CASSLSGSEDEQYF